Listed below are T cell receptor beta chains from one sample, sequenced in a study of cytomegalovirus exposure and HLA in healthy donors. The protocol was immunoSEQ multiplex PCR, while the TCRdb copy is restricted to in-frame clones and leaves out a portion. The sample lists a few hundred thousand clones; roughly 90% were seen once. What was sequenced was PBMCs. The receptors shown here come from a woman aged 18-35 years in good health and CMV-seronegative. CDR3s include the opening cysteine and the closing phenylalanine or tryptophan. A D gene is named only where the DNA matches it firmly. The size of a clone is reported for some rows only, either as once, few or many, or as a class for expanded clones.

>NA|TRBV5-6|TRBJ2-1|TRBD2
TGTGCCAGCAGCTTGGTGAGCGGGAGCTCCTACAATGAGCAGTTCTTC
CASSLVSGSSYNEQFF
>NA|TRBV6-4|TRBJ2-7|NA
TGTGCCAGCAGTGTTATATTGGTCCTAACCTACGAGCAGTACTTC
CASSVILVLTYEQYF
>once|TRBV5-1|TRBJ2-2|NA
TGCGCCAGCAGGCAGGGTCCCGGGGAGCTGTTTTTT
CASRQGPGELFF
>NA|TRBV2|TRBJ1-4|TRBD1
TGTGCCAGCAGTCAAAACAGGGGAGTCGGCGAAAAACTGTTTTTT
CASSQNRGVGEKLFF
>NA|TRBV14|TRBJ1-2|NA
TGTGCCAGCAGCCCATTAACCCCAGGGATTTCCTACACCTTC
CASSPLTPGISYTF
>NA|TRBV7-2|TRBJ2-7|NA
TGTGCCAGCAGCCCCAGGGGACACGAGCAGTACTTC
CASSPRGHEQYF
>NA|TRBV9|TRBJ1-3|TRBD1
TGTGCCAGCAGCGTCAAGGACAGGGGAAACACCATATATTTT
CASSVKDRGNTIYF
>NA|TRBV15|TRBJ1-5|NA
TGTGCCACCAGCAGAGAGGAAGGGAGGCAGCCCCAGCATTTT
CATSREEGRQPQHF
>NA|TRBV10-3|TRBJ1-2|NA
TGTGCCATCAGTGAGTCGCAGGGGTATGGCTACACCTTC
CAISESQGYGYTF
>NA|TRBV29-1|TRBJ2-5|NA
TGCAGCGTTATGACTTTTCAGGAGACCCAGTACTTC
CSVMTFQETQYF
>NA|TRBV6-5|TRBJ1-1|NA
TGTGCCAGCAGTCCACCTACGAAACAGGGATTTCAAGCTTTCTTT
CASSPPTKQGFQAFF
>NA|TRBV9|TRBJ2-5|TRBD1
TGTGCCAGCAGCGGGGGACAGTACCAAGAGACCCAGTACTTC
CASSGGQYQETQYF
>NA|TRBV7-6|TRBJ2-7|TRBD2
TGTGCCAGCAGCTTAGCGCCGGGGGGGCACATCTCCTACGAGCAGTACTTC
CASSLAPGGHISYEQYF
>NA|TRBV27|TRBJ2-7|NA
TGTGCCAGCAGTTTAGGGCTCGCCCCCTACGAGCAGTACTTC
CASSLGLAPYEQYF
>NA|TRBV28|TRBJ2-7|TRBD2
TGTGCCAGCATGCGCGGGAGGACCTCCTACGAGCAGTACTTC
CASMRGRTSYEQYF
>NA|TRBV15|TRBJ1-5|NA
TGTGCCACCAGCAGAGATCTAGGCGGGGGAGGACCCCAGCATTTT
CATSRDLGGGGPQHF
>once|TRBV11-2|TRBJ2-5|TRBD2
TGTGCCAGCACCCGGGCGGGGGGCAAAGAGACCCAGTACTTC
CASTRAGGKETQYF
>NA|TRBV27|TRBJ1-1|NA
TGTGCCAGCAGTTCTCGAGGGGGTGGTAGGGAAGCTTTCTTT
CASSSRGGGREAFF
>NA|TRBV28|TRBJ1-2|NA
TGTGCCAGCAGTTTAGACAGATACTATGGCTACACCTTC
CASSLDRYYGYTF
>NA|TRBV14|TRBJ2-7|TRBD2
TGTGCCAGCAGGGACGTAGCGGGAGTGAGGCACGAGCAGTACTTC
CASRDVAGVRHEQYF
>NA|TRBV28|TRBJ2-7|NA
TGTGCCAGCACGATCGCAGGATACTACGAGCAGTACTTC
CASTIAGYYEQYF
>NA|TRBV9|TRBJ2-2|TRBD2
TGTGCCAGCAGCGTAGAAACGGGAGGGGCCGGGGAGCTGTTTTTT
CASSVETGGAGELFF
>NA|TRBV2|TRBJ2-2|NA
TGTGCCAGCAGTGCAACGGGAGCGGGCAGCACCGGGGAGCTGTTTTTT
CASSATGAGSTGELFF
>NA|TRBV25-1|TRBJ2-7|NA
TGTGCCAGCAGTGATCCCGGACAGTCAACCTACGAGCAGTACTTC
CASSDPGQSTYEQYF
>NA|TRBV9|TRBJ2-2|NA
TGTGCCAGCAGCGTAGGTGAAACTAGTTTATACACCGGGGAGCTGTTTTTT
CASSVGETSLYTGELFF
>NA|TRBV28|TRBJ2-1|NA
TGTGCCAGCAGTGTCGGGACATCATACTCCTACAATGAGCAGTTCTTC
CASSVGTSYSYNEQFF
>NA|TRBV9|TRBJ1-4|NA
TGTGCCAGCAGCGTGAGGGGGGGCAATGAAAAACTGTTTTTT
CASSVRGGNEKLFF
>once|TRBV28|TRBJ1-5|NA
TGTGCCAGCAGTTTCGGGGACTATAATCAGCCCCAGCATTTT
CASSFGDYNQPQHF
>NA|TRBV5-1|TRBJ2-7|TRBD2
TGCGCCAGCAGCTTGGGCGTTTTGGGAGGGTACGAGCAGTACTTC
CASSLGVLGGYEQYF
>once|TRBV27|TRBJ2-2|NA
TGTGCCAGCAGACCCGTTAGGGGCAGGGAGGCCGGGGAGCTGTTTTTT
CASRPVRGREAGELFF
>NA|TRBV11-2|TRBJ2-1|NA
TGTGCCAGCAGGGGGGGACGGATCAATGAGCAGTTCTTC
CASRGGRINEQFF
>NA|TRBV5-1|TRBJ2-3|TRBD2
TGCGCCAGCAGCTTGACTAGCGGGAGAGGGGGCACAGATACGCAGTATTTT
CASSLTSGRGGTDTQYF
>NA|TRBV29-1|TRBJ1-1|NA
TGCAGCGTTGACAGGGGAGAGACTGAAGCTTTCTTT
CSVDRGETEAFF
>NA|TRBV29-1|TRBJ1-1|NA
TGCAGCGCGGGACAAAAGAACACTGAAGCTTTCTTT
CSAGQKNTEAFF
>NA|TRBV30|TRBJ2-3|TRBD2
TGTGCCTGGGTTGGACTAGCGGACTGGGGAGATACGCAGTATTTT
CAWVGLADWGDTQYF
>NA|TRBV28|TRBJ2-7|NA
TGTGCCAGCAGTTCCCCGCGGTACGAGCAGTACTTC
CASSSPRYEQYF
>NA|TRBV25-1|TRBJ2-7|NA
TGTGCCAGCGAGAGGAATAGAGGGGGTGAGCAGTACTTC
CASERNRGGEQYF
>NA|TRBV12-5|TRBJ2-7|TRBD2
TGTGCTAGTGCCCAGGGACTAGCGGGACCAACCTACGAGCAGTACTTC
CASAQGLAGPTYEQYF
>NA|TRBV6-1|TRBJ2-1|NA
TGTGCCAGCAGTGCCCTGGCCCAGGGCGGATACAATGAGCAGTTCTTC
CASSALAQGGYNEQFF
>NA|TRBV7-6|TRBJ2-7|TRBD1
TGTGCCAGCAGCCCCCTGGACAGGGAACTTGACGAGCAGTACTTC
CASSPLDRELDEQYF
>NA|TRBV7-3|TRBJ2-1|NA
TGTGCCAGCAGCTTACCAGGGTCGTTTAAGTTCTTC
CASSLPGSFKFF
>NA|TRBV6-5|TRBJ2-6|TRBD1
TGTGCCAGCAGTTACGACAGGGCCGGGGCCAACGTCCTGACTTTC
CASSYDRAGANVLTF
>NA|TRBV27|TRBJ2-7|NA
TGTGCCAGCAGTTTATGGGCCCCCCAACAGGGTTCCTACGAGCAGTACTTC
CASSLWAPQQGSYEQYF
>NA|TRBV6-6|TRBJ2-7|NA
TGTGCCAGCAGTTCCCACAGGGTATTATCCTACGAGCAGTACTTC
CASSSHRVLSYEQYF
>NA|TRBV15|TRBJ2-5|NA
TGTGCCACCAGCAGAGCACTAGAAGAGACCCAGTACTTC
CATSRALEETQYF
>NA|TRBV6-1|TRBJ1-2|NA
TGTGCCAGCAGTGAAAGTGTGCGCCCGAGGGCCAACTATGGCTACACCTTC
CASSESVRPRANYGYTF
>NA|TRBV6-5|TRBJ1-1|TRBD1
TGTGCCAGCAGTTACTTGGGACAGACGGGAAACACTGAAGCTTTCTTT
CASSYLGQTGNTEAFF
>once|TRBV14|TRBJ2-3|NA
TGTGCCAGCAGCGGCCCTAGACAGGGACTCACAGATACGCAGTATTTT
CASSGPRQGLTDTQYF
>NA|TRBV12-5|TRBJ2-5|NA
TGTGCTAGTGGCCAAGGGACTCACCAAGAGACCCAGTACTTC
CASGQGTHQETQYF
>once|TRBV29-1|TRBJ1-1|NA
TGCAGCGTTGAATTAGGGGCAACAATGAACACTGAAGCTTTCTTT
CSVELGATMNTEAFF
>NA|TRBV14|TRBJ2-7|TRBD2
TGTGCGTCTAGCGGGAGTTACGAGCAGTACTTC
CASSGSYEQYF
>NA|TRBV18|TRBJ1-1|NA
TGTGCCAGCTCACCGGGGAGGGAGAACACTGAAGCTTTCTTT
CASSPGRENTEAFF
>NA|TRBV19|TRBJ2-7|TRBD1
TGTGCCAGTAGTAAGACAGGGGTGTCCGAGCAGTACTTC
CASSKTGVSEQYF
>NA|TRBV4-3|TRBJ2-5|TRBD1
TGCGCCAGCAGCCAAGGGACAGGGGGGGGGCAAGAGACCCAGTACTTC
CASSQGTGGGQETQYF